This passage covers 9 T cell receptor beta chains from one sample sequenced in a study of shared clonotypes between healthy human individuals. Clones were read by immunoSEQ multiplex PCR, and TCRdb kept only the in-frame ones, dropping some. This table holds roughly 410,000 clones, 95% to 97% found once. The sample comprised memory CD8+ T cells sorted from blood. The sample's subset: CD45RO+ cells pooled with CCR7-negative TemRA cells. The source of these receptors is a man aged 25-45 years in good health.

The chain couples TRBV5-1 to TRBJ2-7; the D gene is possibly TRBD2 (5 bases). The CDR3 covers 11 residues. With 0 bases removed from V and 7 bases from J, the gap between germline ends came to 5 bases. Germline V gene lookup returns CDR1 SGHRS and CDR2 YFSETQ. The CDR3 reads CASSLEREQYF. DNA for the CDR3: TGCGCCAGCAGCTTGGAGCGGGAGCAGTACTTC.

V and J are TRBV5-1 and TRBJ1-1, with D perhaps TRBD1 (5 bases). The germline V gene has CDR1 SGHRS and CDR2 YFSETQ. CDR3 length: 13 amino acids. With 4 bases removed from V and 4 bases from J, the gap between germline ends came to 11 bases. CDR3 loop: CASSTDSFTEAFF. The CDR3 coding sequence is TGCGCCAGCAGCACTGACAGTTTCACTGAAGCTTTCTTT.

The CDR3 bases are TGCAGTGAACTAGCCTACAATGAGCAGTTCTTC. This gives the protein CSELAYNEQFF. This rearrangement joins TRBV20-1 to TRBJ2-1, with D possibly TRBD2 on 5 matching bases. This CDR3 has 11 amino acids. V was cut by 7 bases and J by 2 bases, with 6 bases left in between. Per germline, CDR1 DFQATT and CDR2 SNEGSKA (reference sequence).

The rearrangement links TRBV7-8 to TRBJ2-5, with D unclear. Between the trimmed V and J ends, which lost 3 bases and 5 bases, there was a span of 4 bases. CDR1 is SGHVS and CDR2 is FQNEAQ in the germline V gene. The CDR3 sequence is 11 residues long. CDR3 in DNA: TGTGCCAGCAGCTTTGGGGAGACCCAGTACTTC. Amino acid sequence: CASSFGETQYF.

CDR3: CASSIARGQGQPQHF. CDR3 coding DNA: TGTGCCAGTAGTATAGCGAGAGGGCAAGGGCAGCCCCAGCATTTT. V gene TRBV19 combines with J gene TRBJ1-5, with D unclear. Between the trimmed V and J ends, which lost 1 base and 7 bases, there was a span of 14 bases. The CDR3 sequence is 15 residues long. Germline lookup yields CDR1 LNHDA and CDR2 SQIVND (reference sequence).

Worth noting for this clone: Other DNA sequences in this specimen translate into the identical CDR3. The chain links TRBV5-1 to TRBJ2-3; 10 bases match TRBD1. Trimming at V came to 0 bases and at J to 5 bases, leaving 0 bases not matched to a gene. The germline CDR1 and CDR2 sequences are SGHRS and YFSETQ. This CDR3 contains 14 residues. CDR3 sequence (DNA): TGCGCCAGCAGCTTGGGGACAGGGGGAGATACGCAGTATTTT. The encoded protein is CASSLGTGGDTQYF.

The CDR3 bases are TGCGCCAGCAGTGTTTCTCCATACGAGCAGTACTTC. This codes for CASSVSPYEQYF. The J gene is TRBJ2-7, the V gene TRBV10-2; D unresolved. Germline assignment: CDR1 WSHSY and CDR2 SAAADI. The CDR3 runs 12 residues. Trimming pared 4 bases from V and 4 bases from J, leaving 8 bases between.

The V gene is TRBV6-5, the J gene TRBJ2-7, with a possible D match to TRBD2 (5 bases). Germline CDR1 reads MNHEY; CDR2 reads SVGAGI. This CDR3 region has 15 residues. Trimming cost V 5 bases and J 0 bases, with 14 bases left between them. For the CDR3, the DNA is TGTGCCAGCAGTCCGCGGACGGGGAGCTCCTACGAGCAGTACTTC. Translated: CASSPRTGSSYEQYF.

The rearrangement uses TRBV11-2 and TRBJ2-7; D is unresolved. V dropped 1 base and J dropped 2 bases, with 15 bases sitting between them. The CDR3 sequence is 16 residues long. Germline CDR1 reads SGHAT; CDR2 reads FQNNGV. CDR3 sequence reads: CASSLVSRRAAYEQYF. Written as DNA, the CDR3 is TGTGCCAGCAGCTTAGTTTCGCGTCGCGCGGCCTACGAGCAGTACTTC.